Here is one TCR beta chain with its context. V lost 0 bases, J lost 8 bases, and 9 bases stayed unmatched. Germline V gives CDR1 SGHNT, CDR2 YENEEA. This CDR3 has 17 amino acids. Using immunoSEQ multiplex PCR, the repertoire was profiled, and TCRdb retains in-frame clones only, with some absent. The repertoire holds approximately 350,000 clones, with roughly four fifths as singletons. The entry originates in a study of blood T cell repertoires in COVID-19. Study-level information: Spain, Italy and the United States supplied samples that represented acute and convalescent COVID-19.

Sequencing used PBMCs or T cells enriched from blood (not recorded which). The TCR originated in a woman aged 50 to 60 who had recovered from COVID-19. This chain connects TRBV11-3 to TRBJ2-1; 11 bases are a match to TRBD2. The CDR3 nucleotides read TGTGCCAGCAGCTTAGAGGGTCTAGCGGGGGGTCTGGATGAGCAGTTCTTC. Its translation: CASSLEGLAGGLDEQFF.